Presented here are 29 T cell receptor beta chains from one specimen sequenced in a study of T cell responses to AZD1222 COVID-19 vaccine. Sequencing was performed with immunoSEQ multiplex PCR; in TCRdb, only in-frame clones are kept and a portion is missing. The table lists some 120,000 clones, 85% to 95% of them singletons. The sequenced sample was peripheral blood, obtained 28 days after the second AZD1222 dose. The receptors derive from an adult who received the AZD1222 COVID-19 vaccine.

The J gene is TRBJ1-1, the V gene TRBV18, with 10 bases that match TRBD1. CDR3 length equals 15 residues. V lost 6 bases, J lost 5 bases, and 9 bases stayed unmatched. The V gene's germline CDR1 is KGHSH and CDR2 LQKENI. The CDR3 is CASSDWTGGNTEAFF. Here the CDR3 DNA reads TGTGCCAGCTCGGATTGGACAGGGGGGAATACTGAAGCTTTCTTT.

The V call is TRBV12-3 or TRBV12-4, the J call TRBJ1-3, with D tentatively TRBD1 (5 bases). The germline V and J ends were trimmed by 5 bases and 2 bases, with 7 bases remaining between them. The CDR3 has 13 amino acids. The CDR3 loop is CASSTGPGNTIYF. Written as DNA, the CDR3 is TGTGCCAGCAGTACAGGACCTGGAAACACCATATATTTT.

This sequence joins TRBV19 and TRBJ2-3, with 7 nucleotides matching TRBD1. This CDR3 comprises 14 residues. The V segment lost 5 bases and the J segment 1 base; nucleotides outside the gene matches: 3. Germline CDR1 reads LNHDA; CDR2 reads SQIVND (reference sequence). The CDR3, as DNA: TGTGCCAGTAGTTCAACAGGGGGCACAGATACGCAGTATTTT. As protein: CASSSTGGTDTQYF.

The chain combines TRBV27 with TRBJ1-5, with D unresolved. Germline values: CDR1 MNHEY, CDR2 SMNVEV (reference sequence). CDR3 length equals 13 residues. Trimming stripped 3 bases from V and 2 bases from J, with 5 bases between. The DNA of the CDR3 is TGTGCCAGCAGTTTGATGGGCAATCAGCCCCAGCATTTT. This gives the protein CASSLMGNQPQHF.

This sequence joins TRBV18 and TRBJ2-5; no clear D gene. Deletions cut 6 bases from V and 5 bases from J, with 7 bases between. Germline V gene sequence: CDR1 KGHSH, CDR2 LQKENI. The CDR3 has 11 residues. The CDR3 loop reads CASSPRETQYF. CDR3 nucleotide sequence: TGTGCCAGCTCGCCTAGGGAGACCCAGTACTTC.

The chain has TRBV3-1 (or the pseudogene TRBV3-2) and TRBJ2-7; 10 bases line up with TRBD2. Trimming removed 1 base from V and 1 base from J; junction bases left unmatched: 1. Germline loops: CDR1 LGHDT, CDR2 YNNKEL (reference sequence). CDR3 size: 15 residues. The CDR3 reads CASSQGLAGSYEQYF. The CDR3 DNA sequence: TGTGCCAGCAGCCAAGGACTAGCGGGTTCCTACGAGCAGTACTTC.

The chain is built from TRBV30 and TRBJ2-4; a possible D gene is TRBD2 (6 bases). Per germline, CDR1 GTSNPN and CDR2 SVGIG (reference sequence). This CDR3 is built from 13 residues. In DNA form, the CDR3 reads TGTGCTGCAGGGACTTCGGCCAAAAACATTCAGTACTTC. Amino acid sequence: CAAGTSAKNIQYF.

The chain uses TRBV28 and TRBJ2-2; D is unresolved. Germline V gene data show CDR1 as MDHEN and CDR2 as SYDVKM. V gave up 1 base and J gave up 3 bases, with 3 bases separating them. The CDR3 is made up of 13 amino acids. The DNA for the CDR3 is TGTGCCAGCAGTTTATCCCACACCGGGGAGCTGTTTTTT. Amino acids: CASSLSHTGELFF. Variable domain in full (rest from reference TRBV28 and TRBJ2-2): DVKVTQSSRYLVKRTGEKVFLECVQDMDHENMFWYRQDPGLGLRLIYFSYDVKMKEKGDIPEGYSVSREKKERFSLILESASTNQTSMYLCASSLSHTGELFFGEGSRLTVL.

The gene calls are TRBV27 and TRBJ2-7; perhaps TRBD2 as D (5 bases). Germline assignment: CDR1 MNHEY and CDR2 SMNVEV (reference sequence). The CDR3 is 16 amino acids. Trimming removed 5 bases at V and 0 bases at J, with 17 bases between. CDR3 protein: CASSGPSGESSYEQYF. CDR3 bases: TGTGCCAGCAGTGGTCCGAGCGGTGAGAGCTCCTACGAGCAGTACTTC.

The gene calls are TRBV2 and TRBJ2-1; the D gene is possibly TRBD2 (5 bases). The V end was cut by 10 bases, the J end by 7 bases, with 20 bases between. CDR1 and CDR2 (germline): SNHLY, FYNNEI. The length of the CDR3 is 14 residues. CDR3 sequence reads: CATRGPPAQNEQFF. CDR3 bases: TGTGCCACCCGAGGGCCCCCGGCCCAAAATGAGCAGTTCTTC.

The table lists this clone with a few counts. The CDR3: CASSLVASTDNEQFF. CDR3 coding DNA: TGCGCCAGCAGCTTGGTCGCATCTACGGACAATGAGCAGTTCTTC. The rearrangement uses TRBV5-1 and TRBJ2-1; D is ambiguous. Per germline, CDR1 SGHRS and CDR2 YFSETQ. V dropped 0 bases and J dropped 5 bases, with 12 bases sitting between them. The CDR3 is 15 residues long. The full variable domain, in which reference TRBV5-1 and TRBJ2-1 provide the parts outside the CDR3, is KAGVTQTPRYLIKTRGQQVTLSCSPISGHRSVSWYQQTPGQGLQFLFEYFSETQRNKGNFPGRFSGRQFSNSRSEMNVSTLELGDSALYLCASSLVASTDNEQFFGPGTRLTVL.

The CDR3, as DNA: TGTGCCAGCAGCCCCACAGGGAGCGAGCAGTACTTC. Protein sequence: CASSPTGSEQYF. This chain joins TRBV7-9 and TRBJ2-7; maybe TRBD1 (6 bases). Germline lookup yields CDR1 SEHNR and CDR2 FQNEAQ (reference sequence). There are 12 residues in the CDR3. V lost 5 bases and J lost 6, with 11 bases in between.

This chain uses TRBV7-9 with TRBJ2-2; D is perhaps TRBD1 or TRBD2 (5 bases each). Germline V gene data show CDR1 as SEHNR and CDR2 as FQNEAQ (reference sequence). The ends were cut back, 4 bases at V and 4 bases at J, with 13 bases in the middle. CDR3 length: 15 amino acids. This chain's CDR3 is CASSSGPASTGELFF. The CDR3 nucleotides are TGTGCCAGCAGCTCGGGACCGGCGAGCACCGGGGAGCTGTTTTTT. Full variable domain (rest looked up from reference TRBV7-9 and TRBJ2-2): DTGVSQNPRHKITKRGQNVTFRCDPISEHNRLYWYRQTLGQGPEFLTYFQNEAQLEKSRLLSDRFSAERPKGSFSTLEIQRTEQGDSAMYLCASSSGPASTGELFFGEGSRLTVL.

The chain employs TRBV15 and TRBJ1-1; no firm D call. Looked up from germline, CDR1 is LNHNV and CDR2 is YYDKDF (reference sequence). The CDR3 is made up of 12 amino acids. Between the trimmed V and J ends, which lost 2 bases and 7 bases, there was a span of 8 bases. DNA for the CDR3: TGTGCCACCAGCAGATACGGTAGTGAAGCTTTCTTT. Amino acid sequence: CATSRYGSEAFF.

The J gene is TRBJ1-5, the V gene TRBV7-8; possible D gene TRBD1, 6 bases. Germline V gene data show CDR1 as SGHVS and CDR2 as FQNEAQ. V was pared by 5 bases and J by 0 bases, with 11 bases between. This CDR3 region has 15 residues. The CDR3 DNA follows: TGTGCCAGCAGCCGAGACAGGAATAGCAATCAGCCCCAGCATTTT. Its translation is CASSRDRNSNQPQHF.

The chain joins TRBV18 to TRBJ1-5; no definite D call. Trimming took 3 bases from V and 4 from J, leaving 10 bases between them. Germline CDR1 is KGHSH and CDR2 is LQKENI. This CDR3 has 14 amino acids. The CDR3 DNA follows: TGTGCCAGCTCACCGGGCAGTACTAATCAGCCCCAGCATTTT. Amino acids: CASSPGSTNQPQHF.

V and J are TRBV6-1 and TRBJ1-4, with 8 bases matching TRBD1. Germline CDR1 is MNHNS and CDR2 is SASEGT. With 1 base clipped from V and 7 bases from J, the junction kept 5 bases outside the gene matches. The CDR3 is made up of 15 amino acids. The CDR3 bases are TGTGCCAGCAGTGAAGAGGACAGGGTAACTGAAAAACTGTTTTTT. Its protein is CASSEEDRVTEKLFF.

This clone was detected only once. V is TRBV28 and J is TRBJ2-6, with 10 bases matching TRBD1. Germline V gene data show CDR1 as MDHEN and CDR2 as SYDVKM. The CDR3 runs 18 residues. The V segment lost 1 base and the J segment 3 bases; nucleotides outside the gene matches: 6. The CDR3 region has the DNA TGTGCCAGCAGTTTATACGGGACAGGGGTCTTTGGGGCCAACGTCCTGACTTTC. The encoded protein is CASSLYGTGVFGANVLTF.

The chain carries TRBV9 and TRBJ2-2, with D maybe TRBD2 (5 bases). Trimming took off 0 bases at V and 6 bases at J, with 9 bases between the two ends. The CDR3 has 14 amino acids. Germline V gives CDR1 SGDLS, CDR2 YYNGEE. CDR3 nucleotides: TGTGCCAGCAGCGTAGTCCAGCGGCCCGGGGAGCTGTTTTTT. Protein sequence: CASSVVQRPGELFF.

CDR3 sequence (DNA): TGCGCCAGCAGCCCTTTGATCGGGAGGGCCCTTGAGACCCAGTACTTC. This codes for CASSPLIGRALETQYF. The chain joins TRBV4-1 to TRBJ2-5; TRBD2 matches at 8 bases. From germline, CDR1 is MGHRA and CDR2 YSYEKL. Unmatched junction bases numbered 12, after V lost 4 bases and J lost 5 bases. The CDR3 has 16 amino acids.

This sequence joins TRBV15 and TRBJ1-5; D uncertain. V lost 0 bases and J lost 0, with 12 bases in between. Germline-derived CDR1 and CDR2 are LNHNV and YYDKDF (reference sequence). The CDR3 is 17 residues long. CDR3 bases: TGTGCCACCAGCAGAGATATTATGTGGGATAGCAATCAGCCCCAGCATTTT. Translation gives CATSRDIMWDSNQPQHF.

This sequence joins TRBV5-1 and TRBJ2-2; TRBD2 aligns across 16 bases. The germline V gene encodes CDR1 SGHRS and CDR2 YFSETQ. With V trimmed by 4 bases and J by 4 bases, 10 bases remained unmatched. The CDR3 runs to 19 residues. The CDR3 sequence: CASSPLGLAGGPGTGELFF. The CDR3 coding sequence is TGCGCCAGCAGCCCTTTGGGACTAGCGGGAGGGCCGGGCACCGGGGAGCTGTTTTTT.

This chain connects TRBV7-8 to TRBJ1-2, with 11 bases that match TRBD1. Germline V lookup: CDR1 SGHVS, CDR2 FQNEAQ. The CDR3 is made up of 15 amino acids. Trimming took 4 bases from V and 2 from J; bases not matched to a gene: 3. This CDR3 is CASSWGQGGNYGYTF. CDR3 coding DNA: TGTGCCAGCAGCTGGGGACAGGGGGGGAACTATGGCTACACCTTC.

The V and J genes are TRBV18 and TRBJ2-3; 11 nucleotides agree with TRBD2. Losses at the gene ends were 0 bases for V and 4 bases for J; bases not matched to a gene: 3. Germline values: CDR1 KGHSH, CDR2 LQKENI. This CDR3 has 16 amino acids. The CDR3 region has the DNA TGTGCCAGCTCACCACCTCCTAGCGGGAGGCCAGATACGCAGTATTTT. Protein: CASSPPPSGRPDTQYF.

V is TRBV18 and J is TRBJ2-1, with 9 bases that match TRBD1. This CDR3 is 13 amino acids long. CDR1 is KGHSH and CDR2 is LQKENI in the germline V gene. After removal of 6 bases from V and 4 bases from J, the junction contained 1 base not matched to a gene. CDR3 protein: CASSGQGYNEQFF. CDR3 DNA: TGTGCCAGCTCGGGACAGGGATACAATGAGCAGTTCTTC.

The chain carries TRBV3-1 (or the pseudogene TRBV3-2) and TRBJ2-7; D unclear. Trimming took 0 bases from V and 3 from J, leaving 9 bases between them. Germline V gene lookup returns CDR1 LGHDT and CDR2 YNNKEL (reference sequence). The CDR3 has 14 amino acids. The CDR3 loop reads CASSQDGGDYEQYF. For the CDR3, the DNA is TGTGCCAGCAGCCAAGACGGCGGAGACTACGAGCAGTACTTC.

The genes are TRBV19 and TRBJ1-5; the D gene is possibly TRBD1 (6 bases). Germline CDR1 LNHDA, CDR2 SQIVND (reference sequence). The V gene lost 7 bases and the J gene lost 4 bases, with 11 bases spanning the gap. The CDR3 is 13 residues long. CDR3 coding DNA: TGTGCCAGTACCATCACAGGGAATCAGCCCCAGCATTTT. This gives the protein CASTITGNQPQHF.

As DNA, the CDR3 is TGTGCCAGCTCAACCGGGACGCTTAATTCACCCCTCCACTTT. Its translation: CASSTGTLNSPLHF. This chain links TRBV18 with TRBJ1-6; tentative D call: TRBD1 (5 bases). The germline V gene encodes CDR1 KGHSH and CDR2 LQKENI. The CDR3 totals 14 residues. Between the trimmed V and J ends, which lost 5 bases and 6 bases, there was a span of 11 bases. The variable domain in full, completed from reference TRBV18 and TRBJ1-6, reads NAGVMQNPRHLVRRRGQEARLRCSPMKGHSHVYWYRQLPEEGLKFMVYLQKENIIDESGMPKERFSAEFPKEGPSILRIQQVVRGDSAAYFCASSTGTLNSPLHFGNGTRLTVT.

V and J are TRBV5-1 and TRBJ1-6, with D possibly TRBD1 on 5 matching bases. The CDR3 length is 15 residues. Between the trimmed V and J ends, which lost 6 bases and 9 bases, there was a span of 19 bases. The germline V gene encodes CDR1 SGHRS and CDR2 YFSETQ. DNA of the CDR3: TGCGCCAGCACCCCCGGGACGTTAAAGGGTTCACCCCTCCACTTT. Amino acids: CASTPGTLKGSPLHF.